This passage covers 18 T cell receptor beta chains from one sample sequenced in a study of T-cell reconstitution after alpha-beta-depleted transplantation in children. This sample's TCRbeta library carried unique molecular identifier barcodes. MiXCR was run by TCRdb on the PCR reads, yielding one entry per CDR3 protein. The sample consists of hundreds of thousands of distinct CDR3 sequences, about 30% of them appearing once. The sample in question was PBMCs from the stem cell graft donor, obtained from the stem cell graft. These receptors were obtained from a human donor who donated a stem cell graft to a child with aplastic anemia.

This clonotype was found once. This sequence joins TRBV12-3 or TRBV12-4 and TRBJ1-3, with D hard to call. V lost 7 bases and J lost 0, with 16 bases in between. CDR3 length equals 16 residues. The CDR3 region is CASTLRELISGNTIYF. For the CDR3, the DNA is TGTGCCAGCACCCTGCGGGAATTGATCTCTGGAAACACCATATATTTT.

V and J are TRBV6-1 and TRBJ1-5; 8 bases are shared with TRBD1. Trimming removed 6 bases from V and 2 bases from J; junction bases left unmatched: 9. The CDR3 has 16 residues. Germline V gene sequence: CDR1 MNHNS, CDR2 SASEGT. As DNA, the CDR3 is TGTGCCAGCAGGATGGACAGGGTGAGTGGCAATCAGCCCCAGCATTTT. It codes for CASRMDRVSGNQPQHF.

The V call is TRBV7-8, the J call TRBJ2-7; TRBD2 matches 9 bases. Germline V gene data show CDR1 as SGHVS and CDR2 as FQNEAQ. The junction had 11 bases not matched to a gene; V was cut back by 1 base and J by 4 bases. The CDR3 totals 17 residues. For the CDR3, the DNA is TGTGCCAGCAGCTTAGTGGCGTCTAGCGGGGTTTATTACGAGCAGTACTTC. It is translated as CASSLVASSGVYYEQYF.

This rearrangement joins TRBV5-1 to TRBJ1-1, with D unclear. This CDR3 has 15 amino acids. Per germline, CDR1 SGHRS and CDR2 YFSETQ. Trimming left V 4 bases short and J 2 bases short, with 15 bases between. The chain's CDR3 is CASSPGRGLNTEAFF. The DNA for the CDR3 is TGCGCCAGCAGCCCCGGACGAGGGCTTAACACTGAAGCTTTCTTT.

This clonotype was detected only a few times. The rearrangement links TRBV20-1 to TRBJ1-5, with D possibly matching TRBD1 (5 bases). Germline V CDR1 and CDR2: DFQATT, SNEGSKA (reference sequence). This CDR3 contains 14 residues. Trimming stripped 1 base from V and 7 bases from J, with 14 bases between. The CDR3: CSARGVRAGQPQHF. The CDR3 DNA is TGCAGTGCTAGAGGTGTCAGGGCGGGCCAGCCCCAGCATTTT.

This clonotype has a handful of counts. CDR3 in DNA: TGTGCCAGCACCTTAGAGAACACCGGGGAGCTGTTTTTT. Amino acid sequence: CASTLENTGELFF. The rearrangement links TRBV6-2 or TRBV6-3 to TRBJ2-2; no clear D. V was cut by 7 bases and J by 1 base, with 7 bases left in between. CDR1 and CDR2 from the germline V gene are MNHEY and SVGEGT. CDR3 length equals 13 residues.

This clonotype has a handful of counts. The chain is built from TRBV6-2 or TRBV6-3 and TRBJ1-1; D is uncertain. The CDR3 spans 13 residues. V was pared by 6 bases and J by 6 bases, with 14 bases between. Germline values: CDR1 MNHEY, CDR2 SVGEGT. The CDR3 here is CASRGPWESEAFF. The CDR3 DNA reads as TGTGCCAGCAGAGGACCTTGGGAGTCTGAAGCTTTCTTT.

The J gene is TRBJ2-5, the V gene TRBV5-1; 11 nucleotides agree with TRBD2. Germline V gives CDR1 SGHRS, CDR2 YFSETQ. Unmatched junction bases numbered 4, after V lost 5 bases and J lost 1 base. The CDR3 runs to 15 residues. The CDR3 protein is CASRRLAGTQETQYF. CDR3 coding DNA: TGCGCCAGCAGAAGACTAGCGGGGACCCAAGAGACCCAGTACTTC.

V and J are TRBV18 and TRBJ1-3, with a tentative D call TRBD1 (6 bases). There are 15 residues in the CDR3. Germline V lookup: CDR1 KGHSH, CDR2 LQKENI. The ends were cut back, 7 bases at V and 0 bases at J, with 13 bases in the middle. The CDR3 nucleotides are TGTGCCAGCTTTCCGGGGGGCCGCTCTGGAAACACCATATATTTT. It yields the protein CASFPGGRSGNTIYF. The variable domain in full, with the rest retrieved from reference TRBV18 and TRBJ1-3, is NAGVMQNPRHLVRRRGQEARLRCSPMKGHSHVYWYRQLPEEGLKFMVYLQKENIIDESGMPKERFSAEFPKEGPSILRIQQVVRGDSAAYFCASFPGGRSGNTIYFGEGSWLTVV.

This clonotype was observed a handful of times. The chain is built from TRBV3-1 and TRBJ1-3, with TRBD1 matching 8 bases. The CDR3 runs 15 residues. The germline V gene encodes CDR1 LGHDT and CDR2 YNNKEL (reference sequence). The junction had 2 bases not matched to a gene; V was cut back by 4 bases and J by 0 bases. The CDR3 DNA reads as TGTGCCAGCAGCCCGACAGGGGTCTCTGGAAACACCATATATTTT. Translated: CASSPTGVSGNTIYF.

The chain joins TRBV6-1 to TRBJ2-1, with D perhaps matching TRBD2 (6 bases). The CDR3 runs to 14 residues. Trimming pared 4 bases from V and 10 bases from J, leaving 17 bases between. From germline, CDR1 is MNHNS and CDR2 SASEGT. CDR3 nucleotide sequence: TGTGCCAGCAGTGCCCTGGGGACTTATGAAGAGCAGTTCTTC. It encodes CASSALGTYEEQFF.

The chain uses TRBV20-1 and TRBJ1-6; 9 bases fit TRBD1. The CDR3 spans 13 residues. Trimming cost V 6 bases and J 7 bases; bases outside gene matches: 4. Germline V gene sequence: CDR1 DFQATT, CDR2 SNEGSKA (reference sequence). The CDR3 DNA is TGCAGTGCAAGGACAGGGGCGAATTCACCCCTCCACTTT. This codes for CSARTGANSPLHF.

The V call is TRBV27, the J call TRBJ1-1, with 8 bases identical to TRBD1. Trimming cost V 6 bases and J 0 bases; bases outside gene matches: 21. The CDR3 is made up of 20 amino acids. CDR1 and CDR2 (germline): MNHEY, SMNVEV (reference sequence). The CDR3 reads CASRTQRTGKEGRMNTEAFF. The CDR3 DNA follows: TGTGCCAGCAGGACCCAGCGGACAGGGAAGGAGGGGAGGATGAACACTGAAGCTTTCTTT.

CDR3 in DNA: TGTGCCAGCAGTGAAGCTCCCGGATCACAAGAGACCCAGTACTTC. Protein product: CASSEAPGSQETQYF. V usage is TRBV6-1 and J usage is TRBJ2-5; D not resolved. Germline lookup yields CDR1 MNHNS and CDR2 SASEGT. The CDR3 extends over 15 amino acids. Trimming took 0 bases from V and 2 from J, leaving 10 bases between them.

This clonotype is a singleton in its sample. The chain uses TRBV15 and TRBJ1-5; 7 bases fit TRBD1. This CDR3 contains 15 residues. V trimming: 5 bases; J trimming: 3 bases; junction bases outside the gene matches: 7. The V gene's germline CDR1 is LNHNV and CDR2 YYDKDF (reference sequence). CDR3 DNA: TGTGCCACCAGCCTCGAAGGGACAGCCAATCAGCCCCAGCATTTT. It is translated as CATSLEGTANQPQHF.

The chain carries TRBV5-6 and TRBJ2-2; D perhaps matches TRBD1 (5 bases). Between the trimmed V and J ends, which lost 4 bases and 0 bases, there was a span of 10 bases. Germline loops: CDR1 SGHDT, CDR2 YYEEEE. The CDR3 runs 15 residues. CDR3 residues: CASSMDTANTGELFF. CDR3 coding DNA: TGTGCCAGCAGCATGGACACCGCGAACACCGGGGAGCTGTTTTTT.

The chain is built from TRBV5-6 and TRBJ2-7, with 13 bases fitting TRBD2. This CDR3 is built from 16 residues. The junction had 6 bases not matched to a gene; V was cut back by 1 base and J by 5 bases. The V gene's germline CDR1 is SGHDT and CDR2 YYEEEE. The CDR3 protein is CASSLNEGLAGNEQYV. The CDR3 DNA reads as TGTGCCAGCAGCTTGAACGAGGGACTAGCGGGAAACGAGCAGTACGTC.

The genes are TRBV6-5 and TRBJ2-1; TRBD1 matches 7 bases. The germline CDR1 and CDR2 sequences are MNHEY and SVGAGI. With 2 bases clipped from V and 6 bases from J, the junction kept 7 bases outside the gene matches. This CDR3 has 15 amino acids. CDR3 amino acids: CASSYRFAGGNEQFF. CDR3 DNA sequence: TGTGCCAGCAGTTACAGATTCGCAGGGGGCAATGAGCAGTTCTTC.